The T cell receptor (beta chain) under discussion was sequenced for a study of early T cells in non-severe SARS-CoV-2 infection. In the study overall: Sequencing used unsorted whole-blood bulk RNA, so chains lack pairing.

The study, taken as a whole, reports: Matches to VDJdb favored anti-spike CD8 responses and missed private and CD4 specificities.

CDR3 length: 15 residues. The germline CDR1 and CDR2 sequences are LNHNV and YYDKDF (reference sequence). Between the trimmed V and J ends, which lost 0 bases and 4 bases, there was a span of 10 bases. Molecules of cDNA were individually given unique molecular identifiers that were attached to them. One entry per CDR3 protein results from TCRdb running MiXCR on the 5' RACE reads. In the table there are around 78,000 distinct CDR3 sequences, roughly an eighth of which are singletons. As regards this clonotype: As yet, its antigen is unknown.

This clonotype was obtained from an adult who was a healthcare worker with PCR-confirmed SARS-CoV-2 infection or an uninfected control (not recorded which). Sequencing input: whole blood. The chain employs TRBV15 and TRBJ1-5; D is ambiguous. The CDR3 sequence is CATSRDLMGNQPQHF. The CDR3 coding sequence is TGTGCCACCAGCAGAGATCTGATGGGGAATCAGCCCCAGCATTTT.